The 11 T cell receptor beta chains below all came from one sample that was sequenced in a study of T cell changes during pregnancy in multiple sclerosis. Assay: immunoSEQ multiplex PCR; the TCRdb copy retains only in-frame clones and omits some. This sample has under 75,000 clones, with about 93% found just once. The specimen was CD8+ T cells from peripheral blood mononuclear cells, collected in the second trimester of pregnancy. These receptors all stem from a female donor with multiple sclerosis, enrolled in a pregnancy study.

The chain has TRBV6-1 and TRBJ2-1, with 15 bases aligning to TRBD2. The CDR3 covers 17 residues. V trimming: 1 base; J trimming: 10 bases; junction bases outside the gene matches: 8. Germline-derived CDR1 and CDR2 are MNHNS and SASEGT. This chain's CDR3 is CASSEGGLAGGLMEQFF. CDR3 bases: TGTGCCAGCAGTGAAGGGGGACTAGCGGGGGGCCTTATGGAGCAGTTCTTC.

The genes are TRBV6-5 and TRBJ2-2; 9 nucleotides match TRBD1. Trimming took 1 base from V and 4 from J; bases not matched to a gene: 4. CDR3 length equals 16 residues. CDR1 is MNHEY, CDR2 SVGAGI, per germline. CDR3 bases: TGTGCCAGCAGTTACTGGGGGACAGGGCCCACCGGGGAGCTGTTTTTT. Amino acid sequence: CASSYWGTGPTGELFF.

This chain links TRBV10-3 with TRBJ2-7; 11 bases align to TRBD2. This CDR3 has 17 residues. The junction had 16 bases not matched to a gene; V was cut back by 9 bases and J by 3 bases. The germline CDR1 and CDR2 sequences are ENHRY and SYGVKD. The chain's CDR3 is CAIATKKTGTSGYEQYF. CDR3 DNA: TGTGCCATTGCGACGAAAAAAACCGGGACTAGCGGCTACGAGCAGTACTTC.

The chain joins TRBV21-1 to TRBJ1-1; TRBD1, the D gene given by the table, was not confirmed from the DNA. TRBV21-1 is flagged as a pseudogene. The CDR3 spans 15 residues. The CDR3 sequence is CASSAQDRLNTEAFF. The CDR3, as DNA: TGTGCCAGCAGCGCGCAAGACAGGTTGAACACTGAAGCTTTCTTT.

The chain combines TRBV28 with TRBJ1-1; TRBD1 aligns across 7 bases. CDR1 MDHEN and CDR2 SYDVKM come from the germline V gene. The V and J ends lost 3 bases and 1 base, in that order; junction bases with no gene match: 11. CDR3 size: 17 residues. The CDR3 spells CASSFKSTGTRNTEAFF. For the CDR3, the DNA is TGTGCCAGCAGTTTTAAATCGACAGGGACAAGGAACACTGAAGCTTTCTTT.

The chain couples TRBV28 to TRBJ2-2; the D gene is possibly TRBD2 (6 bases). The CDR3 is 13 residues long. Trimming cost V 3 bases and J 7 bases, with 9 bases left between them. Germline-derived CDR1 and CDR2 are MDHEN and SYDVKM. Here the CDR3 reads CASSFMGGGELFF. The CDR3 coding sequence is TGTGCCAGCAGTTTTATGGGGGGCGGGGAGCTGTTTTTT.

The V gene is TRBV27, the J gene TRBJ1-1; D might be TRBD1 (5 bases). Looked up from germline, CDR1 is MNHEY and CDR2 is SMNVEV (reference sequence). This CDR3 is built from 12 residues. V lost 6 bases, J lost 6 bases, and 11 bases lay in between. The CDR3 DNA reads TGTGCCAGCAGCCGGGGGGGGTCTGAAGCTTTCTTT. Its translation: CASSRGGSEAFF.

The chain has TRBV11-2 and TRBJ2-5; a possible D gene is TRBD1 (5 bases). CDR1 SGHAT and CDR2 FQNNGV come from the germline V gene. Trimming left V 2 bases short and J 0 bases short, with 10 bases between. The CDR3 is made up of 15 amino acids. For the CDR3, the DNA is TGTGCCAGCAGCTTACTAGGCAGGGACCAAGAGACCCAGTACTTC. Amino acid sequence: CASSLLGRDQETQYF.

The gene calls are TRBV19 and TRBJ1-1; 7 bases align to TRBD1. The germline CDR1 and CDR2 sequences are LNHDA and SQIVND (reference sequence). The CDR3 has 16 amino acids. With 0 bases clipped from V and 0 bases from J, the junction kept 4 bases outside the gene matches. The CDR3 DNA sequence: TGTGCCAGTAGTATAGATCTAGGGACAGTGAACACTGAAGCTTTCTTT. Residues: CASSIDLGTVNTEAFF.

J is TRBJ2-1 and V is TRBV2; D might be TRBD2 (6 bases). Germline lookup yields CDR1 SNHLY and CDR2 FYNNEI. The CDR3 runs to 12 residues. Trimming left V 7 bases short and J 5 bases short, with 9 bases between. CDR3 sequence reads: CASKEGHNEQFF. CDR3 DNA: TGTGCCAGCAAGGAGGGCCACAATGAGCAGTTCTTC.

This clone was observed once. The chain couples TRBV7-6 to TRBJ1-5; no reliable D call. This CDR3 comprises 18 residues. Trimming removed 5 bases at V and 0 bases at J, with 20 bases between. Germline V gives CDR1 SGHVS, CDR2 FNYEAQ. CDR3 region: CASSPSTVTLNSNQPQHF. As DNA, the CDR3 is TGTGCCAGCAGCCCAAGCACAGTGACATTAAATAGCAATCAGCCCCAGCATTTT.